This is a list of T cell receptor beta chains from one sample in a study of cytotoxic CD8 clonotypes in ibrutinib-treated CLL. TCRdb's copy holds only in-frame clones and misses some; the assay was immunoSEQ multiplex PCR. The sample includes 150,000 or so clones, 75% to 90% seen only once; the top ten take roughly 2%. The sequencing here drew on PBMCs, taken after 24 months of ibrutinib treatment. The receptors originated from a human donor with chronic lymphocytic leukemia. Both conserved end residues are part of each CDR3.

J gene | V gene | CDR3 protein
TRBJ1-1 | TRBV2 | CASIRTGPNTEAFF
TRBJ1-2 | TRBV9 | CASSSLRARGHDYGYTF
TRBJ2-4 | TRBV6-5 | CASSTGRSKNIQYF
TRBJ1-4 | TRBV9 | CASNSTGTNEKLFF
TRBJ1-2 | TRBV28 | CASSLKAQGYTF
TRBJ2-3 | TRBV5-4 | CASSRGTGSTDTQYF
TRBJ2-1 | TRBV5-4 | CASSLSHLYNEQFF
TRBJ2-7 | TRBV7-2 | CASSPSGGKISYEQYF
TRBJ1-1 | TRBV5-8 | CASSLTGNTEAFF
TRBJ1-3 | TRBV5-1 | CASSPREGGNTIYF
TRBJ2-3 | TRBV7-9 | CAWDRGSQDTQYF
TRBJ2-1 | TRBV11-3 | CASSPGGAGNEQFF
TRBJ1-5 | TRBV27 | CASSPNSRQDNQPQHF
TRBJ2-3 | TRBV19 | CASSIVYGVGTDTQYF
TRBJ2-7 | TRBV7-9 | CASSLLGPTSSYEQYF
TRBJ1-1 | TRBV23-1 | CASGGGQMVPEAFF
TRBJ1-1 | TRBV27 | CASRDTGAEAFF
TRBJ1-1 | TRBV30 | CACPPPARSTEAFF
TRBJ1-5 | TRBV7-8 | CASSLESGIRNQPQHF
TRBJ2-3 | TRBV5-8 | CASSLTSGGAVTQYF
TRBJ2-6 | TRBV9 | CASSVSGHSGANVLTF
TRBJ2-1 | TRBV11-2 | CASSFGVGAYNEQFF
TRBJ2-7 | TRBV5-1 | CASSLDFYEQYF
TRBJ2-7 | TRBV4-2 | CASSQELQGREQYF
TRBJ1-2 | TRBV19 | CASSIGGRYTF
TRBJ1-5 | TRBV29-1 | CSASQGFSQPQHF
TRBJ2-1 | TRBV28 | CASSPPGQLYNEQFF
TRBJ2-7 | TRBV18 | CASSPRAAGAYEQYF
TRBJ2-1 | TRBV19 | CASSVTSGGANEQFF
TRBJ2-3 | TRBV15 | CATSRVLLAGTDTQYF